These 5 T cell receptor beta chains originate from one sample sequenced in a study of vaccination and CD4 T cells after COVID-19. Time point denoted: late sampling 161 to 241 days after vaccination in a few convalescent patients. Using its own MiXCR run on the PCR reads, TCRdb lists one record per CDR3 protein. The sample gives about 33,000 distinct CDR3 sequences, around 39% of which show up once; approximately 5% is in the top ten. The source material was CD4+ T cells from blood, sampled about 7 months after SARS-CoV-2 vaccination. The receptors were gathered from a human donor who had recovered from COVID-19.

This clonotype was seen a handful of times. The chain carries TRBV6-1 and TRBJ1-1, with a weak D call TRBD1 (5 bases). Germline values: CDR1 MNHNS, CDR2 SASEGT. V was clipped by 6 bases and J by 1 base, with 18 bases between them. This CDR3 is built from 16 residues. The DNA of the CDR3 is TGTGCCAGCAGCATCCTGACAGAGATGGGGAACACTGAAGCTTTCTTT. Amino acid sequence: CASSILTEMGNTEAFF.

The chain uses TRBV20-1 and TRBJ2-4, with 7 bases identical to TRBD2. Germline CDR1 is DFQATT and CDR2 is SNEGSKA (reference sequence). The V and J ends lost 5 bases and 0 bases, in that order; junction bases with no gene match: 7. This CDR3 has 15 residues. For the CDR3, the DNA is TGCAGTGCTGCCCCTAGCGGACAAGCCAAAAACATTCAGTACTTC. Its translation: CSAAPSGQAKNIQYF.

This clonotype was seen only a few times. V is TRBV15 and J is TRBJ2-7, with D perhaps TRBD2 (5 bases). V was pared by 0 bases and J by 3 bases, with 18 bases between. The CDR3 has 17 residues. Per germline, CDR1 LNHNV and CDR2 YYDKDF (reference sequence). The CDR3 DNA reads TGTGCCACCAGCAGAGATGACGGACTCACCTCGATCTACGAGCAGTACTTC. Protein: CATSRDDGLTSIYEQYF. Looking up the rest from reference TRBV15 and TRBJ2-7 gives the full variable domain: DAMVIQNPRYQVTQFGKPVTLSCSQTLNHNVMYWYQQKSSQAPKLLFHYYDKDFNNEADTPDNFQSRRPNTSFCFLDIRSPGLGDTAMYLCATSRDDGLTSIYEQYFGPGTRLTVT.

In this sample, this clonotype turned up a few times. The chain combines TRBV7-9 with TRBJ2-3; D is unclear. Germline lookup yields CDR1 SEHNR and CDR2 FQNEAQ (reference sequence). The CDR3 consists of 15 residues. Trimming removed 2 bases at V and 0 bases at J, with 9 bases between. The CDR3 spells CASSLWGVSTDTQYF. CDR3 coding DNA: TGTGCCAGCAGCTTATGGGGTGTTAGCACAGATACGCAGTATTTT.

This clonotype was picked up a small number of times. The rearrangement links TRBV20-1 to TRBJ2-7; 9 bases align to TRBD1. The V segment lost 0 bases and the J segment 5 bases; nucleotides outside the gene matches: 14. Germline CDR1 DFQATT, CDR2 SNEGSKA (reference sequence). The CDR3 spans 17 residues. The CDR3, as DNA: TGCAGTGCTAGAGATCGCAAAGCCGGGACAGGGCGCAACGAGCAGTACTTC. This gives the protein CSARDRKAGTGRNEQYF.